The clone carrying this T cell receptor beta chain was picked up a small number of times. As yet, its antigen is unknown. These data originate in a study of T cells in Graves' hyperthyroidism and ophthalmopathy. About the study: The blood sample was taken at first diagnosis, before treatment began.

This CDR3 contains 17 residues. Germline V gene data show CDR1 as LNHNV and CDR2 as YYDKDF (reference sequence). V trimming: 0 bases; J trimming: 2 bases; junction bases outside the gene matches: 7. The hyperthyroidism was newly diagnosed and had lasted under 2 months; the patients were aged 18 to 65. Each diagnosis was grounded in clinical symptoms, serum thyroxine and TRAb, thyroid ultrasound, and orbital computed tomography. Findings and caveats of the study: The majority of expanded thyroid clonotypes above 0.001 also appeared in blood.

Amplified TCR beta CDR3 regions came from RNA transcripts. HTBI primers drove first-round RT-PCR of the TCR CDR3. Using its own MiXCR run on the multiplex PCR reads, TCRdb lists one record per CDR3 protein. The repertoire holds about 560,000 distinct CDR3 sequences, with approximately 16% as singletons. The chain carries TRBV15 and TRBJ2-3; TRBD2 agrees at 8 bases. Sequencing was performed on blood. The TCR sequence derives from a woman younger than 35 with Graves' hyperthyroidism. The CDR3 sequence: CATSRESPGLDTDTQYF. Written as DNA, the CDR3 is TGTGCCACCAGCAGAGAATCTCCGGGACTAGACACAGATACGCAGTATTTT.